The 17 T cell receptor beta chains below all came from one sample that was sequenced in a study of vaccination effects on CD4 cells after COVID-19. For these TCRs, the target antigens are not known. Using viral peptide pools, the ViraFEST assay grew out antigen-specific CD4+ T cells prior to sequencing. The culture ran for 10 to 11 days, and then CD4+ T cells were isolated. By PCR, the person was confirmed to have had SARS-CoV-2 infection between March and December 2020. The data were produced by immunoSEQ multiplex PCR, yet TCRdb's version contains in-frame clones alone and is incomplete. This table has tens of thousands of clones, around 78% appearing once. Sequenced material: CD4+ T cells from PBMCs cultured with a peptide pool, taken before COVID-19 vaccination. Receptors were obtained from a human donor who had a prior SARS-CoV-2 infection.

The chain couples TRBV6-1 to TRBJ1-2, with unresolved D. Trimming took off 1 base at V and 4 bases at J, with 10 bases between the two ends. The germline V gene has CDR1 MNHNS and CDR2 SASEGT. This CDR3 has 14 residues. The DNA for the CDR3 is TGTGCCAGCAGTGAAGGCCCTCAGAGCTATGGCTACACCTTC. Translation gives CASSEGPQSYGYTF.

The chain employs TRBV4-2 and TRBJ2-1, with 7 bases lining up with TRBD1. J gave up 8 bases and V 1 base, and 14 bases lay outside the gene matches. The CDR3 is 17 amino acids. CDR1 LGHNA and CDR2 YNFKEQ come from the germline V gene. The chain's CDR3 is CASSQVAPDRDVDEQFF. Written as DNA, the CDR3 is TGTGCCAGCAGCCAAGTCGCCCCTGACAGGGACGTCGATGAGCAGTTCTTC.

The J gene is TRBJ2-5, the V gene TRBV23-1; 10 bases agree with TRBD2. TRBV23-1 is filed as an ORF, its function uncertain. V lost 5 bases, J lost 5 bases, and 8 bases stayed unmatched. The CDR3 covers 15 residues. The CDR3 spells CASSFGTSGEETQYF. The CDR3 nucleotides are TGCGCCAGCAGTTTTGGAACTAGCGGGGAGGAGACCCAGTACTTC.

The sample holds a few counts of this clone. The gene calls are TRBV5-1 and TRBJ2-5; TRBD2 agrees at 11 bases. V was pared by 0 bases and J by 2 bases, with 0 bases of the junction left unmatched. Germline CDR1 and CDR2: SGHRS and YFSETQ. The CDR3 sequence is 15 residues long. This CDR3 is CASSLGLAGQETQYF. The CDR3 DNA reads TGCGCCAGCAGCTTGGGACTAGCGGGGCAAGAGACCCAGTACTTC.

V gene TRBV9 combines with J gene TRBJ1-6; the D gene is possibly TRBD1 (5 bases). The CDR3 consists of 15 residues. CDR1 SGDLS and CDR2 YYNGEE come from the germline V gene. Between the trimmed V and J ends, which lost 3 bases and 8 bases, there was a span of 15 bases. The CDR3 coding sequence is TGTGCCAGCAGCGCTGGCCCCGCAGGGTATTCACCCCTCCACTTT. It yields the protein CASSAGPAGYSPLHF.

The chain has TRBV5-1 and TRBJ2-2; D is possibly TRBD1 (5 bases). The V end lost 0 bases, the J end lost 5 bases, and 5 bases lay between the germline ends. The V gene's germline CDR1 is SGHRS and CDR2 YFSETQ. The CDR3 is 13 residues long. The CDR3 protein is CASSLAGTGELFF. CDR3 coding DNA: TGCGCCAGCAGCTTGGCAGGGACCGGGGAGCTGTTTTTT. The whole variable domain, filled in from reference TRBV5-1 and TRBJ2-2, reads KAGVTQTPRYLIKTRGQQVTLSCSPISGHRSVSWYQQTPGQGLQFLFEYFSETQRNKGNFPGRFSGRQFSNSRSEMNVSTLELGDSALYLCASSLAGTGELFFGEGSRLTVL.

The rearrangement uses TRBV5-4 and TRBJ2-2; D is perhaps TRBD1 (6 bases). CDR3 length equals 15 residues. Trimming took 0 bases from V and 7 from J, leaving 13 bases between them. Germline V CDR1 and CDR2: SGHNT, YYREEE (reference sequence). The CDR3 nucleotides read TGTGCCAGCAGCTTGGCGGTCAGGGGTGACGGGGAGCTGTTTTTT. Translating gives CASSLAVRGDGELFF. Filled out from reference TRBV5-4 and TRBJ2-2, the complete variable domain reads ETGVTQSPTHLIKTRGQQVTLRCSSQSGHNTVSWYQQALGQGPQFIFQYYREEENGRGNFPPRFSGLQFPNYSSELNVNALELDDSALYLCASSLAVRGDGELFFGEGSRLTVL.

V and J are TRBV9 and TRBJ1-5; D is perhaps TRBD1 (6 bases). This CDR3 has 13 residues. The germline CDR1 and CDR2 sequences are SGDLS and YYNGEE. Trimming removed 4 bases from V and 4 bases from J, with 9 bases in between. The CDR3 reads CASSQTGNQPQHF. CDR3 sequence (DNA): TGTGCCAGCAGCCAAACAGGGAATCAGCCCCAGCATTTT.

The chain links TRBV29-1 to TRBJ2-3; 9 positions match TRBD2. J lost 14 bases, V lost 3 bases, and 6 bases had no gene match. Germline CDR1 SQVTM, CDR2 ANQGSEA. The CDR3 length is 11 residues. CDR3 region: CSVDPGTSMYF. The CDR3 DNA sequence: TGCAGCGTTGATCCCGGGACTAGCATGTATTTT.

The CDR3 DNA sequence: TGTGCCTGGAGTCGGACAGGGGTGCATCAGCCCCAGCATTTT. Protein product: CAWSRTGVHQPQHF. This chain joins TRBV30 and TRBJ1-5; 9 nucleotides align to TRBD1. In germline, CDR1 is GTSNPN, CDR2 SVGIG (reference sequence). The junction had 4 bases not matched to a gene; V was cut back by 2 bases and J by 5 bases. The CDR3 is 14 amino acids.

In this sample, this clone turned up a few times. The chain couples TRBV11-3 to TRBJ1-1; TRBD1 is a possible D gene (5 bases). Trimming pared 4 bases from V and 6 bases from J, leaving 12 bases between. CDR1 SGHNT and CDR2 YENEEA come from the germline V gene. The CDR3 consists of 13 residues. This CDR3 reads CASSSGPGAEAFF. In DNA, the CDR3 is TGTGCCAGCAGCTCGGGCCCGGGGGCTGAAGCTTTCTTT.

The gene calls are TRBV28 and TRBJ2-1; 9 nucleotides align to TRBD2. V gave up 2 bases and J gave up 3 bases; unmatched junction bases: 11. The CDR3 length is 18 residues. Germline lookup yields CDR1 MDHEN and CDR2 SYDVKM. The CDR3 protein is CASSLNRALLAGYNEQFF. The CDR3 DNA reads TGTGCCAGCAGTTTAAATAGAGCGCTACTAGCGGGCTACAATGAGCAGTTCTTC.

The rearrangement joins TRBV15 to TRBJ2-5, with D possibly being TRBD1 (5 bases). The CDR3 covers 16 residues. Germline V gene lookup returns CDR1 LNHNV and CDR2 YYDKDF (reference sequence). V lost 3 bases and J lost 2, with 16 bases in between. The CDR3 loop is CATSRVGVSSQETQYF. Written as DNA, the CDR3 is TGTGCCACCAGCAGGGTAGGGGTTTCTAGTCAAGAGACCCAGTACTTC. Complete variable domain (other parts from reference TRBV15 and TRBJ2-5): DAMVIQNPRYQVTQFGKPVTLSCSQTLNHNVMYWYQQKSSQAPKLLFHYYDKDFNNEADTPDNFQSRRPNTSFCFLDIRSPGLGDTAMYLCATSRVGVSSQETQYFGPGTRLLVL.

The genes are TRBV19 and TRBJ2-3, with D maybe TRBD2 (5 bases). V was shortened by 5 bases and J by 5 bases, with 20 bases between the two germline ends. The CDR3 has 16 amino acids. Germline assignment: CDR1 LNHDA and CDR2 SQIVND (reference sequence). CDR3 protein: CASSGTRTGAGDTQYF. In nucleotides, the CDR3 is TGTGCCAGTAGTGGAACCCGGACTGGTGCGGGAGATACGCAGTATTTT.

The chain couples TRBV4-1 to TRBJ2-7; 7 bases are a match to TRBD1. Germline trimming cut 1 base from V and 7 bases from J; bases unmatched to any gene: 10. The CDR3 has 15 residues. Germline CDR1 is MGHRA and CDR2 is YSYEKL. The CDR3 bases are TGCGCCAGCAGCCAAGTCCTCACAGGGGTAAGAGAGCAGTACTTC. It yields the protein CASSQVLTGVREQYF.

CDR3: CASSSRSGGGHEQYF. CDR3 nucleotide sequence: TGCGCCAGCAGCTCGCGTAGCGGGGGGGGCCACGAGCAGTACTTC. The chain combines TRBV5-1 with TRBJ2-7, with 11 bases aligning to TRBD2. Germline values: CDR1 SGHRS, CDR2 YFSETQ. The CDR3 length is 15 residues. With V trimmed by 3 bases and J by 5 bases, 7 bases remained unmatched.

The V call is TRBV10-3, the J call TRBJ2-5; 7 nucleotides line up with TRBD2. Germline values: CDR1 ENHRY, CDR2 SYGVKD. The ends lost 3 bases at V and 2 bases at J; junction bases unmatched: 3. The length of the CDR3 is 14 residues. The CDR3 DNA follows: TGTGCCATCAGTGATCCTAGCGGTCAAGAGACCCAGTACTTC. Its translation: CAISDPSGQETQYF.